One sample yielded the 23 T cell receptor beta chains listed below, sequenced in a study of blood T cell repertoires in COVID-19. TCRdb's table, derived via immunoSEQ multiplex PCR, lists solely in-frame clones and lacks some. The table records some 65,000 clones, approximately 83% of them present only once. Sequencing was done on a sample of peripheral blood. The receptor set was obtained from a man of 80 years or more with acute or convalescent COVID-19.

The chain combines TRBV18 with TRBJ2-7, with a possible D match to TRBD2 (6 bases). The germline V and J ends were trimmed by 3 bases and 0 bases, with 12 bases remaining between them. The CDR3 is 15 amino acids. Germline CDR1 reads KGHSH; CDR2 reads LQKENI. CDR3 nucleotide sequence: TGTGCCAGCTCACCGAGGCGGGATTTCTCCTACGAGCAGTACTTC. Residues: CASSPRRDFSYEQYF.

The chain carries TRBV5-1 and TRBJ2-1; the match to TRBD2 covers 11 bases. The V segment lost 5 bases and the J segment 6 bases; nucleotides outside the gene matches: 7. This CDR3 contains 15 residues. Germline assignment: CDR1 SGHRS and CDR2 YFSETQ. The CDR3 coding sequence is TGCGCCAGCAGTTCAGCCGGGACTAGCGGCAATGAGCAGTTCTTC. This sequence encodes CASSSAGTSGNEQFF. Together with reference TRBV5-1 and TRBJ2-1, the CDR3 gives the full variable domain: KAGVTQTPRYLIKTRGQQVTLSCSPISGHRSVSWYQQTPGQGLQFLFEYFSETQRNKGNFPGRFSGRQFSNSRSEMNVSTLELGDSALYLCASSSAGTSGNEQFFGPGTRLTVL.

This clone showed up just a few times. The V gene is TRBV9, the J gene TRBJ1-5; 8 bases match TRBD1. The trim removed 3 bases at V and 1 base at J, leaving 0 bases unmatched. CDR1 SGDLS and CDR2 YYNGEE come from the germline V gene. The CDR3 is 14 residues long. Written as DNA, the CDR3 is TGTGCCAGCAGCGGACAGGGGAGCAATCAGCCCCAGCATTTT. Translated: CASSGQGSNQPQHF. The variable domain in full, with the rest retrieved from reference TRBV9 and TRBJ1-5, is DSGVTQTPKHLITATGQRVTLRCSPRSGDLSVYWYQQSLDQGLQFLIQYYNGEERAKGNILERFSAQQFPDLHSELNLSSLELGDSALYFCASSGQGSNQPQHFGDGTRLSIL.

This clone was observed a handful of times. This chain connects TRBV5-1 to TRBJ2-1; 9 bases agree with TRBD2. This CDR3 contains 19 residues. CDR1 and CDR2 (germline): SGHRS, YFSETQ. Losses at the gene ends were 0 bases for V and 10 bases for J; bases not matched to a gene: 20. The CDR3 nucleotides are TGCGCCAGCAGCTTGGCCTTATCGGGTAGCGGGGGCTCCTCCAGGGAGCAGTTCTTC. Protein sequence: CASSLALSGSGGSSREQFF.

This clone was counted a single time. This sequence joins TRBV9 and TRBJ1-3; possible D gene TRBD1, 5 bases. Looked up from germline, CDR1 is SGDLS and CDR2 is YYNGEE. CDR3 length: 19 amino acids. Trimming removed 2 bases at V and 0 bases at J, with 21 bases between. The CDR3 sequence: CASSVYRDSYSFSGNTIYF. CDR3 nucleotide sequence: TGTGCCAGCAGCGTGTACCGGGACTCTTATTCCTTCTCTGGAAACACCATATATTTT. Drawing the rest from reference TRBV9 and TRBJ1-3, the complete variable domain is DSGVTQTPKHLITATGQRVTLRCSPRSGDLSVYWYQQSLDQGLQFLIQYYNGEERAKGNILERFSAQQFPDLHSELNLSSLELGDSALYFCASSVYRDSYSFSGNTIYFGEGSWLTVV.

The chain couples TRBV24-1 to TRBJ1-2; 9 bases line up with TRBD1. Unmatched junction bases numbered 6, after V lost 1 base and J lost 4 bases. The CDR3 runs 16 residues. CDR1 KGHDR and CDR2 SFDVKD come from the germline V gene. The CDR3 DNA follows: TGTGCCACCAGTGATTTTGGTCCGACAGGGGGCTATGGCTACACCTTC. Translating it yields CATSDFGPTGGYGYTF.

This chain uses TRBV5-1 with TRBJ2-2, with D possibly matching TRBD1 (6 bases). V was pared by 0 bases and J by 6 bases, with 12 bases between. Per germline, CDR1 SGHRS and CDR2 YFSETQ. There are 15 residues in the CDR3. CDR3 sequence: CASSLGIQGPGELFF. The CDR3 nucleotides read TGCGCCAGCAGCTTGGGTATACAGGGTCCCGGGGAGCTGTTTTTT.

This clone was seen only a few times. The chain joins TRBV2 to TRBJ1-4; a weak D match, TRBD1 (5 bases). Trimming took off 3 bases at V and 7 bases at J, with 9 bases between the two ends. The CDR3 covers 13 residues. Germline assignment: CDR1 SNHLY and CDR2 FYNNEI. CDR3 residues: CASSDQGIEKLFF. Written as DNA, the CDR3 is TGTGCCAGCAGTGACCAGGGAATTGAAAAACTGTTTTTT.

The chain couples TRBV29-1 to TRBJ1-1, with no clear D. Trimming took 7 bases from V and 6 from J, leaving 12 bases between them. The germline gives CDR1 SQVTM, CDR2 ANQGSEA. The CDR3 has 11 amino acids. CDR3 coding DNA: TGCAGCGGAAGCGTCCTACCTGAAGCTTTCTTT. This translates into CSGSVLPEAFF.

The CDR3 DNA is TGTGCCAGCAGCCCTCACCCGGGACAGGGGAGTTACGAGCAGTACTTC. Translating gives CASSPHPGQGSYEQYF. The chain has TRBV11-3 and TRBJ2-7, with TRBD1 identical over 10 bases. The CDR3 is 16 amino acids. Germline values: CDR1 SGHNT, CDR2 YENEEA. The V gene end was trimmed by 5 bases and the J gene end by 4 bases; junction bases not matched to a gene: 11.

The chain couples TRBV6-5 to TRBJ1-5; TRBD1 agrees at 7 bases. The CDR3 sequence is 14 residues long. V dropped 5 bases and J dropped 8; count of bases not matched to a gene: 9. Germline V gives CDR1 MNHEY, CDR2 SVGAGI. The CDR3 region is CASSTTGEGKPQHF. The CDR3 coding sequence is TGTGCCAGCAGTACCACAGGGGAAGGAAAGCCCCAGCATTTT.

This sequence joins TRBV6-5 and TRBJ1-3; TRBD1 matches 7 bases. This CDR3 region has 16 residues. Germline V lookup: CDR1 MNHEY, CDR2 SVGAGI. V lost 4 bases and J lost 0; bases outside the gene matches: 6. The CDR3: CASSSPGQASGNTIYF. Here the CDR3 DNA reads TGTGCCAGCAGTTCCCCAGGACAGGCCTCTGGAAACACCATATATTTT.

The chain joins TRBV21-1 to TRBJ1-5; TRBD1 was called by the table and not checked on the DNA. TRBV21-1 is a documented pseudogene. The CDR3 length is 18 residues. The CDR3 protein is CASSKDGGSGGGNQPQHF. The CDR3 bases are TGTGCCAGCAGCAAAGATGGCGGGTCAGGGGGAGGCAATCAGCCCCAGCATTTT.

This rearrangement joins TRBV5-1 to TRBJ2-7; 12 nucleotides line up with TRBD2. Germline CDR1 SGHRS, CDR2 YFSETQ. This CDR3 contains 15 residues. V lost 1 base to trimming and J lost 2 bases; unmatched junction nucleotides: 1. The CDR3: CASSLTSGRTYEQYF. CDR3 in DNA: TGCGCCAGCAGCTTGACTAGCGGGAGGACCTACGAGCAGTACTTC.

This sequence joins TRBV28 and TRBJ1-5; D gene ambiguous. Germline V CDR1 and CDR2: MDHEN, SYDVKM. V gave up 5 bases and J gave up 5 bases, with 13 bases separating them. CDR3 length equals 14 residues. The CDR3: CASSQGGGYQPQHF. In DNA, the CDR3 is TGTGCCAGCAGTCAAGGAGGAGGGTATCAGCCCCAGCATTTT. Variable domain in full (rest from reference TRBV28 and TRBJ1-5): DVKVTQSSRYLVKRTGEKVFLECVQDMDHENMFWYRQDPGLGLRLIYFSYDVKMKEKGDIPEGYSVSREKKERFSLILESASTNQTSMYLCASSQGGGYQPQHFGDGTRLSIL.

The chain joins TRBV3-1 (or the pseudogene TRBV3-2) to TRBJ1-3, with no clear D. Trimming stripped 4 bases from V and 0 bases from J, with 10 bases between. Germline lookup yields CDR1 LGHDT and CDR2 YNNKEL (reference sequence). The CDR3 is 15 residues long. CDR3 nucleotides: TGTGCCAGCAGCCGACGAGGGAGCTCTGGAAACACCATATATTTT. Protein sequence: CASSRRGSSGNTIYF.

This clone was found a few times. CDR3: CASSYNRRYEQYF. The CDR3 bases are TGTGCCAGCAGTTACAACAGGCGCTACGAGCAGTACTTC. The rearrangement joins TRBV6-2 or TRBV6-3 to TRBJ2-7, with D possibly being TRBD1 (5 bases). CDR3 length: 13 amino acids. Germline V gene lookup returns CDR1 MNHEY and CDR2 SVGEGT. Trimming cost V 2 bases and J 3 bases, with 8 bases left between them.

This rearrangement joins TRBV10-3 to TRBJ2-3, with D possibly matching TRBD2 (5 bases). The CDR3 loop spans 13 amino acids. V gave up 6 bases and J gave up 5 bases, with 12 bases separating them. Per germline, CDR1 ENHRY and CDR2 SYGVKD. The DNA for the CDR3 is TGTGCCATCAGGCCCACCGGAGGAGATACGCAGTATTTT. This encodes CAIRPTGGDTQYF.

This sequence joins TRBV28 and TRBJ1-5, with D maybe TRBD1 (5 bases). V was trimmed by 3 bases and J by 0 bases, leaving 12 bases between them. This CDR3 has 16 residues. Per the germline V gene, CDR1 is MDHEN and CDR2 is SYDVKM. This chain's CDR3 is CASSLKGAYSNQPQHF. The DNA for the CDR3 is TGTGCCAGCAGTTTGAAAGGGGCTTATAGCAATCAGCCCCAGCATTTT. Looking up the rest from reference TRBV28 and TRBJ1-5 gives the full variable domain: DVKVTQSSRYLVKRTGEKVFLECVQDMDHENMFWYRQDPGLGLRLIYFSYDVKMKEKGDIPEGYSVSREKKERFSLILESASTNQTSMYLCASSLKGAYSNQPQHFGDGTRLSIL.

The chain joins TRBV6-5 to TRBJ2-7, with 8 bases that match TRBD1. Germline CDR1 reads MNHEY; CDR2 reads SVGAGI. The CDR3 runs 14 residues. Trimming at V came to 6 bases and at J to 4 bases, leaving 8 bases not matched to a gene. Here the CDR3 DNA reads TGTGCCAGCAGCGTTGACAGGGGAAAATACGAGCAGTACTTC. Amino acid sequence: CASSVDRGKYEQYF.

V is TRBV3-1 (or the pseudogene TRBV3-2) and J is TRBJ1-6; D may be TRBD1 (6 bases). The germline gives CDR1 LGHDT, CDR2 YNNKEL (reference sequence). The CDR3 has 14 amino acids. Trimming stripped 3 bases from V and 9 bases from J, with 12 bases between. CDR3 in amino acids: CASSQGQGTSPLHF. The CDR3 region has the DNA TGTGCCAGCAGCCAGGGGCAGGGGACTTCACCCCTCCACTTT.

The CDR3 sequence: CASTPGRRASGRDTQYF. The CDR3 region has the DNA TGTGCCAGTACCCCTGGGCGACGGGCTAGCGGGAGAGATACGCAGTATTTT. The rearrangement uses TRBV19 and TRBJ2-3, with 10 nucleotides matching TRBD2. Trimming removed 7 bases from V and 5 bases from J; junction bases left unmatched: 15. This CDR3 is built from 17 residues. Germline CDR1 LNHDA, CDR2 SQIVND (reference sequence).

The V and J genes are TRBV7-8 and TRBJ1-1; a possible D gene is TRBD1 (5 bases). Trimming cost V 0 bases and J 5 bases, with 10 bases left between them. CDR3 length equals 14 residues. Germline CDR1 reads SGHVS; CDR2 reads FQNEAQ. The CDR3 DNA reads TGTGCCAGCAGCTTAGCCGGGGGAAGGACTGAAGCTTTCTTT. Its protein is CASSLAGGRTEAFF.